The present T cell receptor (beta chain) was sequenced within a study of shared clonotypes between healthy human individuals. With 7 bases clipped from V and 5 bases from J, the junction kept 4 bases outside the gene matches. Per the germline V gene, CDR1 is GTSNPN and CDR2 is SVGIG (reference sequence). The CDR3 sequence is 11 residues long. Sequencing was performed with immunoSEQ multiplex PCR; in TCRdb, only in-frame clones are kept and a portion is missing. The sample includes 300,000 to 400,000 clones, roughly 84% of them seen just once. A word on this clone: Its antigen remains unidentified.

Study-level findings and limits: Naive subsets usually exceeded memory subsets in estimated richness.

The sequenced material came from memory CD8+ T cells sorted from blood. The subset here: CD45RO+ cells pooled with CCR7-negative TemRA cells. This TCR derives from a man between 18 and 35 years old in good health. The chain combines TRBV30 with TRBJ1-1, with 7 nucleotides matching TRBD1. This CDR3 is CASLQGTEAFF. The DNA for the CDR3 is TGTGCCTCCCTACAGGGGACTGAAGCTTTCTTT.